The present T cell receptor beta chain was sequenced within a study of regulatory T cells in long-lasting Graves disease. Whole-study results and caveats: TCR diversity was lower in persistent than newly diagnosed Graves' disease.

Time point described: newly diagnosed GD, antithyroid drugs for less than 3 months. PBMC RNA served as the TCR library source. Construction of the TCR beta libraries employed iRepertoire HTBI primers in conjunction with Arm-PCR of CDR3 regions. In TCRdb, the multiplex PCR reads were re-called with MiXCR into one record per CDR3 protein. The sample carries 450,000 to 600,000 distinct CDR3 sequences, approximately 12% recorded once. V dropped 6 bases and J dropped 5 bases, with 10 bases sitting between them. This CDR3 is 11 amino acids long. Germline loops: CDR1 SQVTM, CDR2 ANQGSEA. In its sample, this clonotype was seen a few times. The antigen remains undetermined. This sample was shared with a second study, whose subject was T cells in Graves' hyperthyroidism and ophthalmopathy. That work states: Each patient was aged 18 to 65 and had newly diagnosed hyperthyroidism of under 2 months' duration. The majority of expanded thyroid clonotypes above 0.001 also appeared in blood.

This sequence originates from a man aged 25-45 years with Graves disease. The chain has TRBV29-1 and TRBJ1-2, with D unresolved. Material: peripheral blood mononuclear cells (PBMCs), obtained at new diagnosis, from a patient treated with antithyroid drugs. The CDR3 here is CSVPILYGYTF. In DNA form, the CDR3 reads TGCAGCGTCCCCATTCTATATGGCTACACCTTC. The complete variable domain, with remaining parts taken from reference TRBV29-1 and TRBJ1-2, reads SAVISQKPSRDICQRGTSLTIQCQVDSQVTMMFWYRQQPGQSLTLIATANQGSEATYESGFVIDKFPISRPNLTFSTLTVSNMSPEDSSIYLCSVPILYGYTFGSGTRLTVV.